These 21 T cell receptor beta chains were all obtained from the same sample, sequenced in a study of tumor-infiltrating lymphocytes in primary liver carcinoma. The blood RNA (from unsorted whole blood) was obtained, and germline DNA was also extracted. Starting from approximately 470 ng of total RNA, TCR beta cDNA was produced with a primer in the constant region. Each TCR beta library was derived from three nested multiplex PCR rounds that employed slightly modified ARM-PCR. Running around 9 cycles apiece, the first two PCR rounds relied on TRBV1-TRBV30 forward primers together with a C-beta reverse primer. TCRdb re-called the multiplex PCR reads through MiXCR, storing one row per CDR3 protein. The sample lists 300,000 to 400,000 distinct CDR3 sequences, roughly two thirds occurring once. The sequencing input was peripheral blood. These TCRs come from a man aged 40-49 years with primary liver carcinoma and hepatitis B virus infection.

The CDR3 region has the DNA TGTGCCAGCAGCCTTACCCTCTCCCATCAGGGACAGACCAACGAGCAGTACTTC. Translated: CASSLTLSHQGQTNEQYF. The chain has TRBV11-1 and TRBJ2-7; 7 nucleotides agree with TRBD1. Trimming took 5 bases from V and 5 from J; bases not matched to a gene: 21. The CDR3 is made up of 18 amino acids. The germline V gene has CDR1 SGHAT and CDR2 FQDESV (reference sequence).

This clonotype was recorded once. The rearrangement uses TRBV5-1 and TRBJ2-5; weak D call: TRBD2 (6 bases). The CDR3 is 15 amino acids. Trimming shortened V by 3 bases and J by 1 base, and 13 bases separated the two germline ends. Germline-derived CDR1 and CDR2 are SGHRS and YFSETQ. The CDR3 spells CASSSMGRGQETQYF. For the CDR3, the DNA is TGCGCCAGCAGCTCCATGGGGCGGGGCCAAGAGACCCAGTACTTC.

This clonotype came up many times. The chain couples TRBV4-2 to TRBJ1-5; no clear D gene. Germline CDR1 LGHNA, CDR2 YNFKEQ. This CDR3 is built from 13 residues. Trimming took 0 bases from V and 7 from J, leaving 7 bases between them. CDR3 in amino acids: CASSQDLGQPQHF. The CDR3 bases are TGTGCCAGCAGCCAAGATCTGGGGCAGCCCCAGCATTTT.

Of note for this clonotype: A read error may explain this, as a much larger clone is one base away. J is TRBJ2-1 and V is TRBV6-1; 12 bases map to TRBD2. The germline V gene has CDR1 MNHNS and CDR2 SASEGT. CDR3 length: 17 amino acids. The CDR3 nucleotides read TGTGCCAACAGTGAACGGACTAGCGGGACTCCCCGAGATGAGCAGTTCTTC. This codes for CANSERTSGTPRDEQFF.

A word on this clonotype: Being one base from a much bigger clone, this may be a read error. V is TRBV4-2 and J is TRBJ1-1; D unclear. This CDR3 comprises 14 residues. V was shortened by 2 bases and J by 0 bases, with 7 bases between the two germline ends. Germline V CDR1 and CDR2: LGHNA, YNFKEQ. The CDR3 DNA reads TGTGCCAGCAGCCAACCGGCAGTGAACACTGAAGCTTTCTTT. This codes for CASSQPAVNTEAFF.

As for this clonotype: One end of the junction varies from germline; a read error may be responsible. V gene TRBV6-2 or TRBV6-3 combines with J gene TRBJ2-1; 12 bases are a match to TRBD2. In germline, CDR1 is MNHEY, CDR2 SVGEGT. There are 14 residues in the CDR3. The CDR3 reads CASSYWTSGNEQFF. Written as DNA, the CDR3 is TGTGCCAGCAGTTACTGGACTAGCGGGAATGAGCAGTTCTTT.

The V and J genes are TRBV13 and TRBJ2-1; D could derive from TRBD1 or TRBD2 (5 bases each). CDR1 and CDR2 from the germline V gene are PRHDT and FYEKMQ (reference sequence). The CDR3 is 15 amino acids. Trimming took off 5 bases at V and 5 bases at J, with 16 bases between the two ends. CDR3 in DNA: TGTGCCAGCAGCCGCCTGGGGCAGGGAGACAATGAGCAGTTCTTC. Translating it yields CASSRLGQGDNEQFF.

The rearrangement joins TRBV5-4 to TRBJ2-3; D is perhaps TRBD2 (6 bases). CDR1 is SGHNT, CDR2 YYREEE, per germline (reference sequence). V was shortened by 5 bases and J by 0 bases, with 13 bases between the two germline ends. This CDR3 has 15 residues. The CDR3 DNA reads as TGTGCCAGCAGGCCCACCGGGACTAGCACAGATACGCAGTATTTT. Translation gives CASRPTGTSTDTQYF.

As for this clonotype: This could be a read error, since a much larger clone is one nucleotide away. This chain joins TRBV6-5 and TRBJ2-7; no definite D call. Trimming removed 4 bases at V and 7 bases at J, with 11 bases between. The CDR3 extends over 12 amino acids. The V gene's germline CDR1 is MNHEY and CDR2 SVGAGI. The CDR3 sequence: CASSSRNREQYF. CDR3 coding DNA: TGTGCCAGCAGTTCAAGAAATAGAGAGCAGTACTTC.

This clonotype was seen more than once but under ten times. The chain employs TRBV5-4 and TRBJ1-5; 12 nucleotides align to TRBD1. The V gene end was trimmed by 6 bases and the J gene end by 1 base; junction bases not matched to a gene: 14. The CDR3 loop spans 19 amino acids. Germline assignment: CDR1 SGHNT and CDR2 YYREEE (reference sequence). The CDR3 protein is CASIQTGTGGAQSNQPQHF. The CDR3, as DNA: TGTGCCAGCATCCAAACCGGGACAGGGGGCGCTCAGAGCAATCAGCCCCAGCATTTT.

This clonotype was observed many times. The CDR3 sequence is CASSHEPGHHQETQYF. Here the CDR3 DNA reads TGCGCCAGCAGCCATGAACCGGGACACCACCAAGAGACCCAGTACTTC. This chain uses TRBV4-1 with TRBJ2-5; D possibly corresponds to TRBD1 (6 bases). V dropped 3 bases and J dropped 0 bases, with 14 bases sitting between them. The CDR3 is 16 residues long. Germline CDR1 is MGHRA and CDR2 is YSYEKL.

This clonotype has a handful of counts. The CDR3 DNA sequence: TGTGCCAGCAGCTTGGACGGCCCCTACGAGCAGTACTTC. Translation: CASSLDGPYEQYF. This sequence joins TRBV5-4 and TRBJ2-7; unclear D gene. Deletions cut 0 bases from V and 2 bases from J, with 6 bases between. The CDR3 has 13 residues. Germline V gives CDR1 SGHNT, CDR2 YYREEE (reference sequence).

Turning to this clonotype: Germline is not matched at one junction end, which may reflect a read error. The CDR3 here is CASNQGATPSNEKLFF. In DNA form, the CDR3 reads TGCGCCAGCAACCAGGGAGCGACACCCTCTAATGAAAAACTGTTTTTC. The chain combines TRBV4-3 with TRBJ1-4, with D perhaps matching TRBD1 (5 bases). This CDR3 spans 16 amino acids. Germline V CDR1 and CDR2: LGHNA, YSLEER.

The chain uses TRBV6-2 or TRBV6-3 and TRBJ2-4; D not certain. Between the trimmed V and J ends, which lost 2 bases and 4 bases, there was a span of 9 bases. This CDR3 spans 14 amino acids. The V gene's germline CDR1 is MNHEY and CDR2 SVGEGT. The CDR3 here is CASSYVGWKNIQYF. CDR3 in DNA: TGTGCCAGCAGTTACGTTGGGTGGAAAAACATTCAGTACTTC.

The chain has TRBV7-8 and TRBJ2-1; D is unresolved. Per germline, CDR1 SGHVS and CDR2 FQNEAQ. The CDR3 spans 14 residues. Between the trimmed V and J ends, which lost 0 bases and 5 bases, there was a span of 8 bases. The CDR3 loop is CASSLAGRDNEQFF. The CDR3 nucleotides are TGTGCCAGCAGCTTAGCGGGAAGGGACAATGAGCAGTTCTTC.

This clonotype has at least ten counts. The chain employs TRBV10-3 and TRBJ2-3; no clear D gene. CDR1 is ENHRY, CDR2 SYGVKD, per germline. The CDR3 runs 13 residues. Trimming removed 0 bases from V and 2 bases from J, with 3 bases in between. Here the CDR3 reads CAISESFTDTQYF. DNA for the CDR3: TGTGCCATCAGTGAGTCGTTCACAGATACGCAGTATTTT.

V and J are TRBV6-2 or TRBV6-3 and TRBJ1-5; D might be TRBD1 (5 bases). The germline CDR1 and CDR2 sequences are MNHEY and SVGEGT. The CDR3 runs to 15 residues. The V end was cut by 0 bases, the J end by 11 bases, with 17 bases between. Here the CDR3 DNA reads TGTGCCAGCAGTTACTCAGTACAGGCCCAGTGGTCCCAGCATTTT. Amino acid sequence: CASSYSVQAQWSQHF.

As regards this clonotype: A read error may explain this, as a much larger clone is one base away. This likely comes from a read error, as the CDR3 has no conserved phenylalanine or tryptophan at its end. The chain couples TRBV4-1 to TRBJ1-5; D unclear. CDR1 MGHRA and CDR2 YSYEKL come from the germline V gene. This CDR3 has 14 amino acids. Trimming removed 1 base at V and 4 bases at J, with 8 bases between. The chain's CDR3 is CASSQVDGNQPQHI. The CDR3 DNA follows: TGCGCCAGCAGCCAAGTTGATGGGAATCAGCCCCAGCATATT.

As to this clonotype: This likely comes from a read error, as the CDR3 has no conserved phenylalanine or tryptophan at its end. The gene calls are TRBV11-2 and TRBJ2-7, with D maybe TRBD2 (7 bases). The CDR3 is 16 residues long. CDR1 is SGHAT and CDR2 is FQNNGV in the germline V gene. V lost 1 base, J lost 1 base, and 14 bases lay in between. This CDR3 reads CASSLGGGAYSYEQYL. The CDR3 DNA reads as TGTGCCAGCAGCTTAGGAGGGGGGGCCTATTCCTACGAGCAGTACCTC.

The chain carries TRBV5-6 and TRBJ1-4; no firm D call. CDR1 and CDR2 from the germline V gene are SGHDT and YYEEEE. There are 15 residues in the CDR3. The V gene lost 6 bases and the J gene lost 7 bases, with 19 bases spanning the gap. This chain's CDR3 is CASNSTGIVGEKLFF. The CDR3 nucleotides read TGTGCCAGCAACTCCACGGGGATCGTGGGTGAAAAACTGTTTTTT. Using reference TRBV5-6 and TRBJ1-4 for the parts outside the CDR3, the full variable domain is DAGVTQSPTHLIKTRGQQVTLRCSPKSGHDTVSWYQQALGQGPQFIFQYYEEEERQRGNFPDRFSGHQFPNYSSELNVNALLLGDSALYLCASNSTGIVGEKLFFGSGTQLSVL.

This chain uses TRBV11-2 with TRBJ2-7; D may be TRBD1 (6 bases). The V end was cut by 5 bases, the J end by 3 bases, with 32 bases between. The germline gives CDR1 SGHAT, CDR2 FQNNGV. The CDR3 runs to 20 residues. CDR3 in amino acids: CASSRISRTDLGWTDYEQYF. The CDR3 region has the DNA TGTGCCAGCAGCCGCATCTCCAGGACAGATCTTGGCTGGACTGACTACGAGCAGTACTTC.